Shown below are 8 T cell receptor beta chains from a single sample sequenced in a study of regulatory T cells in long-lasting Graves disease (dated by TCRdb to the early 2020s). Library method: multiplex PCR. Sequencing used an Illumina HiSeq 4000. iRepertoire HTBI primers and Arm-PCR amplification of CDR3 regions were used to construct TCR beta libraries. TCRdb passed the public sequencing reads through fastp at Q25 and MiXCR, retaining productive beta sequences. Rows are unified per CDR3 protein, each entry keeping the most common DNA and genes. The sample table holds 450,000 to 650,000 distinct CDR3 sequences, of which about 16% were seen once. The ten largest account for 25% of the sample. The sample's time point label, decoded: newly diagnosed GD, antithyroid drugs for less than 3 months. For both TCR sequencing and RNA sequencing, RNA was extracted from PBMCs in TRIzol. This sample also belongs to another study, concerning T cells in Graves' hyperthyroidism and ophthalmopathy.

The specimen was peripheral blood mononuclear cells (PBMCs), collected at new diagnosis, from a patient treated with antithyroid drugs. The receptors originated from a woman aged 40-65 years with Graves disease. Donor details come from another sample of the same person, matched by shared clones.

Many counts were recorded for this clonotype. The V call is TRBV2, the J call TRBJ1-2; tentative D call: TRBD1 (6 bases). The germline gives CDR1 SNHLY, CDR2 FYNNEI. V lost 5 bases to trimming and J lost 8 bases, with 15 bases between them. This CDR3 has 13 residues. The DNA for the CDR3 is TGTGCCAGCAGTTCTACCGGACAGAGGGGCTACACCTTC. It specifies CASSSTGQRGYTF.

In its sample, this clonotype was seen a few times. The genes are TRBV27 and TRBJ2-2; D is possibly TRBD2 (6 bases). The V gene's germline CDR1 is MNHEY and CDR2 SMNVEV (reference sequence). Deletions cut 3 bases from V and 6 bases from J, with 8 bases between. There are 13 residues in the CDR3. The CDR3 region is CASSFGGSGELFF. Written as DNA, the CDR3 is TGTGCCAGCAGTTTCGGGGGATCCGGGGAGCTGTTTTTT.

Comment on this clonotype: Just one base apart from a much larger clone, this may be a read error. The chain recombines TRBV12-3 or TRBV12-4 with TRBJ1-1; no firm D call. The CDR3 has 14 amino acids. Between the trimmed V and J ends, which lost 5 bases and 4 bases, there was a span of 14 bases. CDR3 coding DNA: TGTGCCAGCAGTACACACGGGGTACGCACTGAAGCTTTCTTT. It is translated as CASSTHGVRTEAFF.

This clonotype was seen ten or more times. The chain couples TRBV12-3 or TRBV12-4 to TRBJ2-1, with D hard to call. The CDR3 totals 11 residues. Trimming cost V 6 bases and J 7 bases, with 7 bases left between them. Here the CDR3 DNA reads TGTGCCAGCAGCCAGATGAATGAGCAGTTCTTC. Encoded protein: CASSQMNEQFF.

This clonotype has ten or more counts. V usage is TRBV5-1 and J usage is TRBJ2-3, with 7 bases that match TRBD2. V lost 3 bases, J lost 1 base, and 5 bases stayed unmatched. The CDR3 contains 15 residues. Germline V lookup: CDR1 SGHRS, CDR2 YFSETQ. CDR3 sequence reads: CASSSGLGGTDTQYF. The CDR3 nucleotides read TGCGCCAGCAGCTCAGGACTAGGGGGCACAGATACGCAGTATTTT.

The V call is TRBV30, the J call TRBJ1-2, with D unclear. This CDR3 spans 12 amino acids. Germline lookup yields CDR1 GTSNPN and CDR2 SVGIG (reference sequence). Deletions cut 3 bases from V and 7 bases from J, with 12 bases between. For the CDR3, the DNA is TGTGCCTGGAGGGACGGGCCCGGTGGCTACACCTTC. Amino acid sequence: CAWRDGPGGYTF. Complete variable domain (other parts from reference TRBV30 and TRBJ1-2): SQTIHQWPATLVQPVGSPLSLECTVEGTSNPNLYWYRQAAGRGLQLLFYSVGIGQISSEVPQNLSASRPQDRQFILSSKKLLLSDSGFYLCAWRDGPGGYTFGSGTRLTVV.

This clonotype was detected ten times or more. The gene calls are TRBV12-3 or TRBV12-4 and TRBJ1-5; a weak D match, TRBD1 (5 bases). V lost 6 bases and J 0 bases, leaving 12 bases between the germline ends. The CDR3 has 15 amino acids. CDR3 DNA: TGTGCCAGCAGCCTTGACAGTCATAGCAATCAGCCCCAGCATTTT. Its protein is CASSLDSHSNQPQHF.

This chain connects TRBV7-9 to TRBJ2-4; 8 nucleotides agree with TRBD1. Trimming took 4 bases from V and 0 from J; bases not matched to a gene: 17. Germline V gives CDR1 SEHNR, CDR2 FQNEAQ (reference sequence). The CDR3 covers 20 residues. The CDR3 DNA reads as TGTGCCAGCAGCTCGACTAGGACAGGGCTTAGAGTTTTAGCCAAAAACATTCAGTACTTC. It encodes CASSSTRTGLRVLAKNIQYF.